This T cell receptor (beta chain) came from a study of Tregs in tolerant kidney transplant recipients. Clones were read by immunoSEQ multiplex PCR, and TCRdb kept only the in-frame ones, dropping some. The table lists fewer than 20,000 clones, around 53% of them singletons. FACS sorting followed an approximately six-day coculture of CFSE-labeled recipient PBMCs with irradiated graft donor PBMCs. As regards this clone: Its antigen is unknown.

The source material was CD4+ T cells from blood cultured with allogeneic cells, sampled before the transplant. The clonotype comes from a human patient who received a combined kidney and bone marrow transplant.

DNA for the CDR3: TGTGCCAGCAGCGGAGGGGCCAAAAACATTCAGTACTTC. Protein: CASSGGAKNIQYF. This sequence joins TRBV7-2 and TRBJ2-4; perhaps TRBD2 as D (6 bases). Trimming pared 5 bases from V and 1 base from J, leaving 6 bases between. The germline CDR1 and CDR2 sequences are SGHTA and FQGNSA. This CDR3 is 13 amino acids long.